Listed below are T cell receptor beta chains from one sample, sequenced in a study of T cell responses to AZD1222 COVID-19 vaccine. Repertoires were generated with immunoSEQ multiplex PCR, while TCRdb's copy carries only in-frame clones and drops some. This sample has around 130,000 clones, with around 84% found just once. The sample here was peripheral blood, taken on day 0 of AZD1222 vaccination. Receptor source: an adult in good health. Both conserved end residues are part of each CDR3. The D gene is left open where the match is weak. A row's size may be missing; if present it is once, few, many or a size class.

v_call	j_call	clone_size	d_call	cdr3_aa	cdr3_nt
TRBV6-2/TRBV6-3	TRBJ1-2	.	.	CASNPGGYGYTF	TGTGCCAGCAACCCCGGCGGCTATGGCTACACCTTC
TRBV7-9	TRBJ2-1	.	.	CASSLARPVYNEQFF	TGTGCCAGCAGCTTAGCGCGGCCAGTCTACAATGAGCAGTTCTTC
TRBV19	TRBJ2-1	few	.	CASSIERGYEQFF	TGTGCCAGTAGTATCGAGAGAGGGTATGAGCAGTTCTTC
TRBV5-8	TRBJ2-7	once	TRBD2	CASRSTSGQTHRDYEQYF	TGTGCCAGCAGATCGACTAGCGGGCAAACTCATCGGGACTACGAGCAGTACTTC
TRBV9	TRBJ2-7	.	.	CASSVAGSDYEQYF	TGTGCCAGCAGCGTAGCCGGGAGCGATTACGAGCAGTACTTC
TRBV5-4	TRBJ1-1	.	.	CASSNTGPHQGTEAFF	TGTGCCAGCAGCAACACAGGACCGCACCAAGGGACTGAAGCTTTCTTT
TRBV4-1	TRBJ1-5	.	.	CASSQEGLTGGHNQPQHF	TGCGCCAGCAGCCAAGAAGGACTGACGGGCGGTCACAATCAGCCCCAGCATTTT
TRBV9	TRBJ2-1	.	.	CASSVAGNNEQFF	TGTGCCAGCAGCGTGGCTGGCAACAATGAGCAGTTCTTC
TRBV4-1	TRBJ1-5	.	TRBD1	CASSQDWTRTGQPQHF	TGCGCCAGCAGCCAAGATTGGACCAGGACAGGCCAGCCCCAGCATTTT
TRBV28	TRBJ2-5	few	TRBD2	CASSITAGMGGTQYF	TGTGCCAGCAGTATAACAGCGGGAATGGGGGGGACCCAGTACTTC
TRBV6-5	TRBJ1-5	.	TRBD1	CASRRTGGGNQPQHF	TGTGCCAGCAGGCGTACAGGGGGGGGGAATCAGCCCCAGCATTTT
TRBV9	TRBJ2-7	.	TRBD1	CASSVDAGQGFGEQYF	TGTGCCAGCAGCGTAGACGCGGGACAGGGGTTCGGGGAGCAGTACTTC
TRBV3-1/TRBV3-2	TRBJ1-3	.	.	CASSLGTPGNTIYF	TGTGCCAGCAGTCTCGGGACGCCTGGAAACACCATATATTTT